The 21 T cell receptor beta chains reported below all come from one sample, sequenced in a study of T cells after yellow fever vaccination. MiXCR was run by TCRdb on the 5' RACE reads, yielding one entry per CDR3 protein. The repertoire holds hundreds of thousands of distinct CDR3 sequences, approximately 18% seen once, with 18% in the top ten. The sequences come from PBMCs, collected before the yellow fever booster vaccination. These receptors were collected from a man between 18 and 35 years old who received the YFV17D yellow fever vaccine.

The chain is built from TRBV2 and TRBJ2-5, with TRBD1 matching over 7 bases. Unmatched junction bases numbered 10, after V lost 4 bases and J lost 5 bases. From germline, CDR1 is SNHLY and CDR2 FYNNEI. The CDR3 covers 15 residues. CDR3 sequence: CASSARGRVGETQYF. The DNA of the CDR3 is TGTGCCAGCAGTGCGAGGGGGCGCGTAGGGGAGACCCAGTACTTC.

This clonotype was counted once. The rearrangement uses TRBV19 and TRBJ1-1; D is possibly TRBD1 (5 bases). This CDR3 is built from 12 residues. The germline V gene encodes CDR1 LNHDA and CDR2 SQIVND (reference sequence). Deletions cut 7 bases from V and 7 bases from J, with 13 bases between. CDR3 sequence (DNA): TGTGCCAGTAACCAGGGTGGCGGTGAAGCTTTCTTT. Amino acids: CASNQGGGEAFF.

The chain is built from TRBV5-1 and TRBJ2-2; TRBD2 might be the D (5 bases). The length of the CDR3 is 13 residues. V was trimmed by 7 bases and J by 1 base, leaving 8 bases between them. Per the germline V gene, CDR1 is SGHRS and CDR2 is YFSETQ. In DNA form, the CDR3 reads TGCGCCAGCGGCGCGGGGAACACCGGGGAGCTGTTTTTT. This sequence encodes CASGAGNTGELFF. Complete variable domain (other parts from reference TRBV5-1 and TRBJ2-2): KAGVTQTPRYLIKTRGQQVTLSCSPISGHRSVSWYQQTPGQGLQFLFEYFSETQRNKGNFPGRFSGRQFSNSRSEMNVSTLELGDSALYLCASGAGNTGELFFGEGSRLTVL.

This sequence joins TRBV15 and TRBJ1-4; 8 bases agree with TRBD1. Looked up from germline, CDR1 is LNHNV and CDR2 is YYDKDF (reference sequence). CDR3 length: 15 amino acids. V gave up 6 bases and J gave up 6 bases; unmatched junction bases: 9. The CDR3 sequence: CATRDIGQGYEKLFF. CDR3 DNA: TGTGCCACCAGGGATATCGGACAGGGATATGAAAAACTGTTTTTT.

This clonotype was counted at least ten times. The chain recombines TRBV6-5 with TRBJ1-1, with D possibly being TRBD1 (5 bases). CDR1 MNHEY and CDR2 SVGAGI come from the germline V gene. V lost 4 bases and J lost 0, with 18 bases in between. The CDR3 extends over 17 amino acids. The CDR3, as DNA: TGTGCCAGCAGTTTCTCTATGAGGGGAGGCCTGAACACTGAAGCTTTCTTT. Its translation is CASSFSMRGGLNTEAFF.

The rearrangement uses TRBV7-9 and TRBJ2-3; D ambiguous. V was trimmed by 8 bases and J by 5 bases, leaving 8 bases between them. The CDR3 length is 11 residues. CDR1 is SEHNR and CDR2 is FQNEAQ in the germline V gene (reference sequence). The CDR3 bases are TGTGCCAGCCGCAAGGTAGATACGCAGTATTTT. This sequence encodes CASRKVDTQYF.

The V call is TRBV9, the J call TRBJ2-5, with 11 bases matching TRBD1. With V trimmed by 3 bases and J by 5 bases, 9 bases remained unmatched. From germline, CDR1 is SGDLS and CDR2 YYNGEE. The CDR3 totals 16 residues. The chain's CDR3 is CASSGLGTGGTETQYF. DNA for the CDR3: TGTGCCAGCAGCGGACTAGGGACAGGGGGTACGGAGACCCAGTACTTC.

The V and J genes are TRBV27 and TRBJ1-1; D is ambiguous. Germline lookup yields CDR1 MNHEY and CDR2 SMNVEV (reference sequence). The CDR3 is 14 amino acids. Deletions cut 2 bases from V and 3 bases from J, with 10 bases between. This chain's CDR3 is CASSLVVGYTEAFF. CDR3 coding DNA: TGTGCCAGCAGTTTAGTGGTGGGATACACTGAAGCTTTCTTT.

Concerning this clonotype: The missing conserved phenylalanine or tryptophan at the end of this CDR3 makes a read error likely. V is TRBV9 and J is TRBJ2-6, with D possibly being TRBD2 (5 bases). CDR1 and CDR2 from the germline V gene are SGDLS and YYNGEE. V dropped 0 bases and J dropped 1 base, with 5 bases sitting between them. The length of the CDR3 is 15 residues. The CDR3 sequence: CASSVAGSGANVLTI. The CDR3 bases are TGTGCCAGCAGCGTAGCGGGGTCTGGGGCCAACGTCCTGACTATC.

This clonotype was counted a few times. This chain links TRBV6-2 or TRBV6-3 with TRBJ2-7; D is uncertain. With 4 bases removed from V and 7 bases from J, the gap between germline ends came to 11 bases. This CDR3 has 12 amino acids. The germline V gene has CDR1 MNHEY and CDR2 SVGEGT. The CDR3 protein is CASSSHVGEQYV. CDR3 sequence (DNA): TGTGCCAGCAGTTCCCACGTAGGAGAGCAGTACGTC.

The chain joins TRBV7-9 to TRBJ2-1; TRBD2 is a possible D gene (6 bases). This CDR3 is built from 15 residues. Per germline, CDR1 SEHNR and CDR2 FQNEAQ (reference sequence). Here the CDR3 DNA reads TGTGCTTCTCCCGGCGGGGCCCGACAGTTGGATGAGCAGTTCTTC. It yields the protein CASPGGARQLDEQFF.

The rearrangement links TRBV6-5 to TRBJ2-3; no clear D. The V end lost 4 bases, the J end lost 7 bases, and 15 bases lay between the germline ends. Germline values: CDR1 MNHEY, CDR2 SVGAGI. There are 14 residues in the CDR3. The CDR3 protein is CASSSLLDGNTQYF. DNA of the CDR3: TGTGCCAGCAGTTCTCTCTTGGACGGAAATACGCAGTATTTT.

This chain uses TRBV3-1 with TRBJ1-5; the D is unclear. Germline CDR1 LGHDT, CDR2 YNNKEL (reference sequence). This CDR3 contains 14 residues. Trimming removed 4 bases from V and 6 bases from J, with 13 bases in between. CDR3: CASSPATVGQPQHF. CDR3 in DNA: TGTGCCAGCAGCCCCGCTACCGTCGGTCAGCCCCAGCATTTT.

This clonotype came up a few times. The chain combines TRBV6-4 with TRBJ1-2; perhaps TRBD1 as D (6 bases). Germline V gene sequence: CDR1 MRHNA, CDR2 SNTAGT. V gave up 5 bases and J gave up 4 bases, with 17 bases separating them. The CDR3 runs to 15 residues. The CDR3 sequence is CASSPIPGHSYGYTF. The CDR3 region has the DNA TGTGCCAGCAGTCCAATTCCGGGACACAGCTATGGCTACACCTTC.

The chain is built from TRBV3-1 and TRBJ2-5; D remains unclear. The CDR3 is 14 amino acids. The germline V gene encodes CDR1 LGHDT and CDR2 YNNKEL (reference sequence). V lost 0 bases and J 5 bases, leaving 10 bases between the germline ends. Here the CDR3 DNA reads TGTGCCAGCAGCCAAGATTTGCTAGTGGAGACCCAGTACTTC. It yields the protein CASSQDLLVETQYF.

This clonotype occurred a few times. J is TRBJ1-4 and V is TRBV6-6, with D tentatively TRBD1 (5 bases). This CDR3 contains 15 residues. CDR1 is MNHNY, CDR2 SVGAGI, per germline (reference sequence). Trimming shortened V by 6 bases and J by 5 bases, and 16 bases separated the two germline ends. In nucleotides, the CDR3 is TGTGCCAGCAGCAACCAGGGCCCACTCAATGAAAAACTGTTTTTT. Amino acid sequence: CASSNQGPLNEKLFF.

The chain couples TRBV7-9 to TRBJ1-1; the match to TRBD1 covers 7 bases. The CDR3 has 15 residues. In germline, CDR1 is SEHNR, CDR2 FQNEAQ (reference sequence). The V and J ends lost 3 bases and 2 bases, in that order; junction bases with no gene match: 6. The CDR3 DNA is TGTGCCAGCAGCTTGTCGGGACAGACAAACACTGAAGCTTTCTTT. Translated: CASSLSGQTNTEAFF.

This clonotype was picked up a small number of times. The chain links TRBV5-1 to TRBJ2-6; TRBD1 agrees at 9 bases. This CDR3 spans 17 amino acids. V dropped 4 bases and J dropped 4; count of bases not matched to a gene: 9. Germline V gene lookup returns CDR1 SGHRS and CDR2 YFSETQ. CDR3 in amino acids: CASSAAGTGFGANVLTF. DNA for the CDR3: TGCGCCAGCAGCGCGGCCGGGACAGGGTTCGGGGCCAACGTCCTGACTTTC.

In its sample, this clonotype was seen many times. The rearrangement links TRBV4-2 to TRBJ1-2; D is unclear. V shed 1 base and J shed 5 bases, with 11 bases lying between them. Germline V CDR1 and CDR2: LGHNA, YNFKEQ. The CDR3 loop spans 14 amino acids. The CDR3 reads CASSQGTLGYGYTF. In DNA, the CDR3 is TGTGCCAGCAGCCAAGGGACTCTGGGATATGGCTACACCTTC.

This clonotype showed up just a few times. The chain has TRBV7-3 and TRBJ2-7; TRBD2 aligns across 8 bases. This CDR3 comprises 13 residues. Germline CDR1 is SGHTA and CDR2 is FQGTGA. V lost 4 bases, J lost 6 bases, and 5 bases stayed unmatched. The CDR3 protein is CASSSRGGREQYF. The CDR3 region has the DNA TGTGCCAGCAGCTCCCGGGGGGGGCGCGAGCAGTACTTC.

Here the CDR3 DNA reads TGTGCCAGCAGCTTAGATGGGGGGCCGAGCACTGAAGCTTTCTTT. Protein sequence: CASSLDGGPSTEAFF. The rearrangement uses TRBV11-2 and TRBJ1-1; TRBD1 is a possible D gene (6 bases). This CDR3 spans 15 amino acids. Deletions cut 0 bases from V and 4 bases from J, with 12 bases between. CDR1 is SGHAT and CDR2 is FQNNGV in the germline V gene.